The 18 T cell receptor beta chains reported below all come from one sample, sequenced in a study of T cell clusters in autoimmune cytopenias (dated by TCRdb to about 2019). This sample was sequenced with an Illumina MiSeq. Multiplex PCR with a touch-down protocol amplified TRB rearrangements, with the TRB-A and TRB-B primer pools combined in a single tube. Each CDR3 protein sequence appears as one entry after TCRdb reprocessed the reads, and no DNA is included. For this sample, the table gives 5,000 to 7,500 distinct CDR3 sequences. Just under 8.5% of the sample goes to the ten largest clones. Per sample, roughly 260 ng of peripheral blood genomic DNA, around 40,000 genome equivalents, was used for TRB amplification. Sequencing input: peripheral blood. All receptors come from a human donor with an autoimmune cytopenia or autoimmune hepatitis (not recorded which).

This clonotype is labeled medium-sized based on frequency. V gene TRBV27 combines with J gene TRBJ2-7; TCRdb's assignment of TRBD2 cannot be checked, as there is no DNA. Germline V gene data show CDR1 as MNHEY and CDR2 as SMNVEV (reference sequence). The CDR3 runs 13 residues. CDR3 sequence: CASSYSGGYEQYF.

This clonotype counts as medium-sized by frequency. The rearrangement uses TRBV30 and TRBJ2-2; TCRdb designates TRBD2, a call that cannot be tested without DNA. The CDR3 spans 14 residues. Germline V lookup: CDR1 GTSNPN, CDR2 SVGIG (reference sequence). The CDR3 sequence: CAWGSGSSTGELFF.

Considering frequency, this clonotype is medium-sized (0.01 to 0.1%). V usage is TRBV12-3 or TRBV12-4 and J usage is TRBJ2-3; TCRdb proposes TRBD2, but this gene call is untestable without DNA. The CDR3 consists of 16 residues. The CDR3 loop reads CASSPASVYLPDTQYF.

This clonotype ranks as medium-sized in terms of frequency. J is TRBJ1-4 and V is TRBV12-3 or TRBV12-4; absent DNA, TCRdb's TRBD1 call cannot be checked. This CDR3 has 14 amino acids. The CDR3: CASNPSGQNEKLFF.

CDR3 amino acids: CASSLRPLPGTQYF. This chain links TRBV7-4 with TRBJ2-3; TCRdb calls TRBD1, which cannot be checked without DNA. Germline loops: CDR1 SGHVT, CDR2 SQSDAQ. This CDR3 contains 14 residues.

The gene calls are TRBV19 and TRBJ1-2; with no DNA, the TCRdb D assignment of TRBD1 cannot be verified. The CDR3 has 15 amino acids. Germline values: CDR1 LNHDA, CDR2 SQIVND (reference sequence). The CDR3 spells CASSPSGTGPRGYTF.

This chain uses TRBV19 with TRBJ2-4; there is no DNA to check the TCRdb D call of TRBD2. Per germline, CDR1 LNHDA and CDR2 SQIVND (reference sequence). This CDR3 has 14 residues. The CDR3: CASSQGGTKNIQYF.

This clonotype is identified as medium-sized from frequency. This chain connects TRBV7-6 to TRBJ1-4; no DNA is available, so the TRBD1 call from TCRdb remains unchecked. Germline V CDR1 and CDR2: SGHVS, FNYEAQ. CDR3 length: 18 residues. The CDR3 sequence: CASSSLASPTGINEKLFF.

J is TRBJ2-7 and V is TRBV7-9; TCRdb indicates TRBD2, and absent DNA this call remains unverified. Germline V CDR1 and CDR2: SEHNR, FQNEAQ (reference sequence). The CDR3 covers 14 residues. CDR3 sequence reads: CASSSSQASYEQYF.

This clonotype is called medium-sized based on its frequency. The chain carries TRBV11-1 and TRBJ2-3; absent DNA, TCRdb's TRBD2 call cannot be checked. The CDR3 spans 17 residues. Germline-derived CDR1 and CDR2 are SGHAT and FQDESV (reference sequence). The CDR3 sequence: CASSLAGGPRRTDTQYF. The full variable domain, completed using reference TRBV11-1 and TRBJ2-3, is EAEVAQSPRYKITEKSQAVAFWCDPISGHATLYWYRQILGQGPELLVQFQDESVVDDSQLPKDRFSAERLKGVDSTLKIQPAELGDSAMYLCASSLAGGPRRTDTQYFGPGTRLTVL.

This clonotype is labeled medium-sized based on frequency. The rearrangement uses TRBV18 and TRBJ2-5; TCRdb returns TRBD1, unconfirmable since there is no DNA. CDR1 is KGHSH and CDR2 is LQKENI in the germline V gene. The CDR3 spans 14 residues. CDR3 region: CASSPGGNQETQYF.

This clonotype ranks as medium-sized in terms of frequency. The chain joins TRBV5-5 to TRBJ2-1; TCRdb designates TRBD1, a call that cannot be tested without DNA. The CDR3 spans 14 residues. Germline CDR1 SGHKS, CDR2 YYEKEE (reference sequence). CDR3: CASSLSQGGNEQFF.

Measured by frequency, this clonotype is medium-sized (0.01 to 0.1%). V and J are TRBV5-6 and TRBJ1-6; the D call of TRBD1 rests on TCRdb alone, since no DNA is present to check it. The CDR3 runs to 14 residues. Germline V gene data show CDR1 as SGHDT and CDR2 as YYEEEE. CDR3 protein: CASMRQGNNSPLHF.

The chain links TRBV7-2 to TRBJ2-7; TCRdb returns TRBD2, unconfirmable since there is no DNA. Germline values: CDR1 SGHTA, CDR2 FQGNSA. This CDR3 has 15 residues. CDR3 region: CASSLGAGGGHEQYF.

CDR3 region: CASSYLGTGFATNEKLFF. The V call is TRBV6-5, the J call TRBJ1-4; TCRdb indicates TRBD1, and absent DNA this call remains unverified. The length of the CDR3 is 18 residues. Germline V gene lookup returns CDR1 MNHEY and CDR2 SVGAGI.

This clonotype is called medium-sized based on its frequency. V is TRBV30 and J is TRBJ2-7; TCRdb's assignment of TRBD1 cannot be checked, as there is no DNA. The germline gives CDR1 GTSNPN, CDR2 SVGIG (reference sequence). The CDR3 contains 12 residues. The CDR3 region is CAWSAGSHEQYF.

Its frequency marks this clonotype as medium-sized. The CDR3 reads CATSTSGQNTGELFF. This rearrangement joins TRBV15 to TRBJ2-2; TCRdb gives TRBD1 as the D gene, but with no DNA this cannot be confirmed. The CDR3 extends over 15 amino acids. CDR1 and CDR2 from the germline V gene are LNHNV and YYDKDF (reference sequence). Based on the CDR3 plus reference TRBV15 and TRBJ2-2, the full variable domain is DAMVIQNPRYQVTQFGKPVTLSCSQTLNHNVMYWYQQKSSQAPKLLFHYYDKDFNNEADTPDNFQSRRPNTSFCFLDIRSPGLGDTAMYLCATSTSGQNTGELFFGEGSRLTVL.

The V and J genes are TRBV7-2 and TRBJ2-5. CDR3 length: 13 residues. Germline V CDR1 and CDR2: SGHTA, FQGNSA. This CDR3 is CASSPQRRETQYF.